The 30 T cell receptor beta chains in this list originate from one sample, sequenced in a study of PD-1 blockade in classical Hodgkin lymphoma. This sample's time point: cycle 4 day 1 (C4D1), after five to seven weeks of nivolumab. Every single patient, without exception, relapsed after autologous stem cell transplantation, and brentuximab vedotin exposure varied. PBMCs were thawed, and CD8+ T cells were then isolated from them by magnetic negative selection. Sequencing used immunoSEQ multiplex PCR; TCRdb keeps in-frame clones, though not all of them. The repertoire holds approximately 6,400 clones, with roughly 67% as singletons. This specimen was CD8+ T cells from blood, taken before the fourth cycle of nivolumab. These receptors originate from a human donor with classical Hodgkin lymphoma.

This chain uses TRBV7-9 with TRBJ2-7; 8 bases fit TRBD1. The CDR3 length is 14 residues. Germline CDR1 and CDR2: SEHNR and FQNEAQ (reference sequence). V shed 4 bases and J 4 bases; nucleotides not matched to a gene: 6. This CDR3 reads CASSYRQGTYEQYF. CDR3 coding DNA: TGTGCCAGCAGCTATAGACAGGGGACTTACGAGCAGTACTTC.

The chain links TRBV4-2 to TRBJ2-5; 9 bases fit TRBD1. The CDR3 has 18 residues. CDR1 and CDR2 (germline): LGHNA, YNFKEQ. Trimming cost V 4 bases and J 4 bases; bases outside gene matches: 16. CDR3 coding DNA: TGTGCCAGCAGCCGCTTTGGCGGGACAGGGCGGCTGGGAGAGACCCAGTACTTC. Protein sequence: CASSRFGGTGRLGETQYF.

The chain combines TRBV27 with TRBJ1-5; D might be TRBD1 (5 bases). The CDR3 consists of 14 residues. Per the germline V gene, CDR1 is MNHEY and CDR2 is SMNVEV (reference sequence). The ends were cut back, 5 bases at V and 8 bases at J, with 16 bases in the middle. Here the CDR3 reads CASSPRDGFEPQHF. The CDR3 DNA reads TGTGCCAGCAGTCCAAGGGACGGGTTTGAGCCCCAGCATTTT.

Concerning this clone: Sequence at one end of the junction differs from germline and may be a read error. This sample includes further DNA sequences coding for the same CDR3. This chain joins TRBV27 and TRBJ2-5, with D unresolved. Germline V gene data show CDR1 as MNHEY and CDR2 as SMNVEV (reference sequence). This CDR3 is built from 11 residues. In DNA, the CDR3 is TGTGCCAGCGGTTTAAAAGAGACCCAGTACTTC. This sequence encodes CASGLKETQYF.

This clone was recorded a few times. The gene calls are TRBV7-8 and TRBJ2-7, with TRBD2 identical over 9 bases. V dropped 1 base and J dropped 3; count of bases not matched to a gene: 7. CDR3 length: 16 amino acids. The germline CDR1 and CDR2 sequences are SGHVS and FQNEAQ. In DNA form, the CDR3 reads TGTGCCAGCAGCTTAGTAGGTGGCGGGGGGGGCTACGAGCAGTACTTC. This sequence encodes CASSLVGGGGGYEQYF. The variable domain in full, with the rest retrieved from reference TRBV7-8 and TRBJ2-7, is GAGVSQSPRYKVAKRGQDVALRCDPISGHVSLFWYQQALGQGPEFLTYFQNEAQLDKSGLPSDRFFAERPEGSVSTLKIQRTQQEDSAVYLCASSLVGGGGGYEQYFGPGTRLTVT.

This chain uses TRBV5-1 with TRBJ2-3; possibly TRBD1 for D (5 bases). Germline CDR1 SGHRS, CDR2 YFSETQ. CDR3 length equals 16 residues. Trimming removed 0 bases at V and 0 bases at J, with 11 bases between. The CDR3 protein is CASSLGAGSSTDTQYF. CDR3 DNA: TGCGCCAGCAGCTTGGGTGCAGGGTCGAGCACAGATACGCAGTATTTT.

V usage is TRBV4-1 and J usage is TRBJ1-6; D is possibly TRBD1 (5 bases). The V and J ends lost 4 bases and 10 bases respectively, with 17 bases between them. The length of the CDR3 is 15 residues. Per germline, CDR1 MGHRA and CDR2 YSYEKL. The CDR3 loop is CASSPLFVDNSPLHF. The CDR3 nucleotides are TGCGCCAGCAGCCCATTATTCGTGGACAACTCACCCCTCCACTTT.

The rearrangement joins TRBV28 to TRBJ2-2, with TRBD1 matching 7 bases. V trimming: 2 bases; J trimming: 4 bases; junction bases outside the gene matches: 4. There are 15 residues in the CDR3. Germline V gene sequence: CDR1 MDHEN, CDR2 SYDVKM. CDR3 sequence reads: CASSLRGPFTGELFF. CDR3 coding DNA: TGTGCCAGCAGTTTAAGGGGGCCCTTCACCGGGGAGCTGTTTTTT.

This chain connects TRBV5-6 to TRBJ1-2; 7 nucleotides line up with TRBD1. The CDR3 contains 15 residues. Germline CDR1 is SGHDT and CDR2 is YYEEEE. Trimming removed 0 bases from V and 4 bases from J; junction bases left unmatched: 6. This CDR3 is CASSLVGGGFYGYTF. CDR3 nucleotide sequence: TGTGCCAGCAGCTTGGTTGGAGGGGGCTTCTATGGCTACACCTTC.

V is TRBV6-5 and J is TRBJ2-7, with TRBD2 as a possible D gene (5 bases). This CDR3 has 13 residues. V shed 6 bases and J shed 6 bases, with 15 bases lying between them. Germline loops: CDR1 MNHEY, CDR2 SVGAGI. The CDR3 is CASRPSFLAEQYF. For the CDR3, the DNA is TGTGCCAGCAGGCCTAGCTTCCTAGCCGAGCAGTACTTC.

The chain links TRBV7-9 to TRBJ2-1; weak D call: TRBD1 (6 bases). Deletions cut 3 bases from V and 8 bases from J, with 14 bases between. This CDR3 comprises 14 residues. Per germline, CDR1 SEHNR and CDR2 FQNEAQ (reference sequence). The CDR3 sequence is CASSFTGSLDEQFF. The DNA for the CDR3 is TGTGCCAGCAGCTTTACAGGGTCCCTCGATGAGCAGTTCTTC.

The chain uses TRBV7-8 and TRBJ2-3, with D perhaps TRBD2 (5 bases). Germline V CDR1 and CDR2: SGHVS, FQNEAQ. V lost 2 bases, J lost 1 base, and 13 bases lay in between. The CDR3 covers 16 residues. CDR3 nucleotides: TGTGCCAGCAGCTTATTTAGCGCCTTAGGCACAGATACGCAGTATTTT. This codes for CASSLFSALGTDTQYF. The whole variable domain, filled in from reference TRBV7-8 and TRBJ2-3, reads GAGVSQSPRYKVAKRGQDVALRCDPISGHVSLFWYQQALGQGPEFLTYFQNEAQLDKSGLPSDRFFAERPEGSVSTLKIQRTQQEDSAVYLCASSLFSALGTDTQYFGPGTRLTVL.

The chain couples TRBV27 to TRBJ2-1, with 15 nucleotides matching TRBD2. Trimming took 2 bases from V and 7 from J; bases not matched to a gene: 12. CDR1 and CDR2 (germline): MNHEY, SMNVEV (reference sequence). The CDR3 has 19 amino acids. The chain's CDR3 is CASSLAPWTSGGARNEQFF. The CDR3 DNA reads as TGTGCCAGCAGTTTAGCCCCCTGGACTAGCGGGGGGGCGAGGAATGAGCAGTTCTTC.

V gene TRBV7-6 combines with J gene TRBJ2-2; D is unclear. The germline V and J ends were trimmed by 2 bases and 5 bases, with 15 bases remaining between them. Germline V gene sequence: CDR1 SGHVS, CDR2 FNYEAQ. CDR3 length: 16 residues. CDR3 nucleotides: TGTGCCAGCAGCTTATATATGGACCCCATAACCGGGGAGCTGTTTTTT. Residues: CASSLYMDPITGELFF. Drawing the rest from reference TRBV7-6 and TRBJ2-2, the complete variable domain is GAGVSQSPRYKVTKRGQDVALRCDPISGHVSLYWYRQALGQGPEFLTYFNYEAQQDKSGLPNDRFSAERPEGSISTLTIQRTEQRDSAMYRCASSLYMDPITGELFFGEGSRLTVL.

This chain uses TRBV28 with TRBJ1-5, with D hard to call. V was cut by 3 bases and J by 6 bases, with 6 bases left in between. The germline gives CDR1 MDHEN, CDR2 SYDVKM. This CDR3 contains 12 residues. CDR3 bases: TGTGCCAGCAGTTTCACTTTTCAGCCCCAGCATTTT. Residues: CASSFTFQPQHF. Supplemented by reference TRBV28 and TRBJ1-5, the full variable domain reads DVKVTQSSRYLVKRTGEKVFLECVQDMDHENMFWYRQDPGLGLRLIYFSYDVKMKEKGDIPEGYSVSREKKERFSLILESASTNQTSMYLCASSFTFQPQHFGDGTRLSIL.

This clone was seen only once. The chain uses TRBV27 and TRBJ2-5; D gene ambiguous. The V end was cut by 1 base, the J end by 0 bases, with 9 bases between. From germline, CDR1 is MNHEY and CDR2 SMNVEV (reference sequence). The CDR3 consists of 15 residues. CDR3 in amino acids: CASSLCGPHQETQYF. The CDR3 coding sequence is TGTGCCAGCAGTTTATGCGGCCCTCACCAAGAGACCCAGTACTTC.

V and J are TRBV6-1 and TRBJ2-7; maybe TRBD2 (5 bases). Germline V gene data show CDR1 as MNHNS and CDR2 as SASEGT. The CDR3 length is 15 residues. The V end lost 5 bases, the J end lost 0 bases, and 14 bases lay between the germline ends. The CDR3 DNA reads as TGTGCCAGCAGTCCTGCGCCGGGGTCCTCCTACGAGCAGTACTTC. Translation: CASSPAPGSSYEQYF.

Worth noting for this clone: A read error may account for a junction end that differs from germline. The gene calls are TRBV5-4 and TRBJ2-7; the D gene is possibly TRBD2 (7 bases). The V gene's germline CDR1 is SGHNT and CDR2 YYREEE (reference sequence). CDR3 length: 14 amino acids. The CDR3 reads CASSQYGGPYEQYF. The CDR3 bases are TGCGCCAGCAGCCAATACGGGGGGCCCTACGAGCAGTACTTC.

V is TRBV13 and J is TRBJ2-2; D ambiguous. This CDR3 spans 12 amino acids. The ends were cut back, 6 bases at V and 5 bases at J, with 7 bases in the middle. Germline V gene data show CDR1 as PRHDT and CDR2 as FYEKMQ (reference sequence). CDR3 DNA: TGTGCCAGCAGTCCATCTACCGGGGAGCTGTTTTTT. Its translation is CASSPSTGELFF.

The chain links TRBV2 to TRBJ2-1; 8 positions match TRBD2. The CDR3 length is 16 residues. Per germline, CDR1 SNHLY and CDR2 FYNNEI. After removal of 5 bases from V and 3 bases from J, the junction contained 9 bases not matched to a gene. The chain's CDR3 is CASSTRGGPYYNEQFF. The DNA for the CDR3 is TGTGCCAGCAGTACTCGGGGGGGCCCTTACTACAATGAGCAGTTCTTC. Full variable domain (remainder filled in from reference TRBV2 and TRBJ2-1): EPEVTQTPSHQVTQMGQEVILRCVPISNHLYFYWYRQILGQKVEFLVSFYNNEISEKSEIFDDQFSVERPDGSNFTLKIRSTKLEDSAMYFCASSTRGGPYYNEQFFGPGTRLTVL.

The chain recombines TRBV28 with TRBJ2-3; TRBD1 might be the D (5 bases). Trimming took 4 bases from V and 0 from J, leaving 11 bases between them. This CDR3 has 15 residues. Per germline, CDR1 MDHEN and CDR2 SYDVKM. The CDR3 reads CASSYYRKSTDTQYF. Written as DNA, the CDR3 is TGTGCCAGCAGTTATTACAGGAAAAGCACAGATACGCAGTATTTT.

The rearrangement links TRBV27 to TRBJ1-2, with D perhaps TRBD1 (6 bases). Trimming stripped 5 bases from V and 4 bases from J, with 17 bases between. Germline CDR1 MNHEY, CDR2 SMNVEV (reference sequence). The CDR3 extends over 15 amino acids. The CDR3 DNA is TGTGCCAGCAGTCCCTTCAGCACAGGGACCTATGGCTACACCTTC. Translated, it gives CASSPFSTGTYGYTF.

The CDR3 loop is CASSQVGLAGRTDTQYF. The CDR3 coding sequence is TGCGCCAGCAGCCAAGTAGGCCTAGCGGGACGTACAGATACGCAGTATTTT. The chain links TRBV4-1 to TRBJ2-3; 9 positions agree with TRBD2. This CDR3 contains 17 residues. Per germline, CDR1 MGHRA and CDR2 YSYEKL. J gave up 3 bases and V 1 base, and 8 bases lay outside the gene matches.

The V and J genes are TRBV27 and TRBJ1-1; weak D call: TRBD1 (5 bases). Trimming removed 8 bases from V and 1 base from J, with 14 bases in between. Germline lookup yields CDR1 MNHEY and CDR2 SMNVEV (reference sequence). This CDR3 is 14 amino acids long. The CDR3: CASQYRSSNTEAFF. CDR3 nucleotide sequence: TGTGCCAGCCAATACAGGTCCTCGAACACTGAAGCTTTCTTT.

This chain connects TRBV9 to TRBJ1-1; D is unclear. The V and J ends lost 0 bases and 6 bases respectively, with 9 bases between them. The V gene's germline CDR1 is SGDLS and CDR2 YYNGEE. The CDR3 totals 13 residues. The CDR3 nucleotides are TGTGCCAGCAGCGTAGAGCCTTTAGCTGAAGCTTTCTTT. It is translated as CASSVEPLAEAFF. The full variable domain, its missing parts supplied by reference TRBV9 and TRBJ1-1, is DSGVTQTPKHLITATGQRVTLRCSPRSGDLSVYWYQQSLDQGLQFLIQYYNGEERAKGNILERFSAQQFPDLHSELNLSSLELGDSALYFCASSVEPLAEAFFGQGTRLTVV.

The chain has TRBV7-2 and TRBJ2-1, with D uncertain. The CDR3 runs 15 residues. V was clipped by 8 bases and J by 0 bases, with 14 bases between them. Germline CDR1 SGHTA, CDR2 FQGNSA. In DNA form, the CDR3 reads TGTGCCAGCCGACCCATCAGTAGCTCCTACAATGAGCAGTTCTTC. Its protein product is CASRPISSSYNEQFF.

This chain joins TRBV6-1 and TRBJ2-6; 8 bases line up with TRBD1. The CDR3 runs to 18 residues. Unmatched junction bases numbered 6, after V lost 1 base and J lost 1 base. The germline V gene encodes CDR1 MNHNS and CDR2 SASEGT. CDR3 sequence reads: CASSEEAGGSSGANVLTF. DNA for the CDR3: TGTGCCAGCAGTGAAGAAGCAGGGGGCTCTTCTGGGGCCAACGTCCTGACTTTC.

This clone was observed a few times. The chain links TRBV6-5 to TRBJ1-1; the match to TRBD1 covers 9 bases. This CDR3 contains 15 residues. Trimming removed 5 bases from V and 8 bases from J; junction bases left unmatched: 12. Germline loops: CDR1 MNHEY, CDR2 SVGAGI. The CDR3 sequence is CASSKWTGVGIEAFF. The CDR3 region has the DNA TGTGCCAGCAGTAAATGGACAGGGGTGGGTATAGAAGCTTTCTTT.

The chain is built from TRBV27 and TRBJ1-2, with TRBD1 as a possible D gene (6 bases). CDR3 length equals 16 residues. The germline V and J ends were trimmed by 4 bases and 3 bases, with 18 bases remaining between them. Germline V lookup: CDR1 MNHEY, CDR2 SMNVEV (reference sequence). CDR3 in DNA: TGTGCCAGCAGTTACCCCAGCGGGGGCGCGGACTATGGCTACACCTTC. This gives the protein CASSYPSGGADYGYTF.

The genes are TRBV6-1 and TRBJ1-2; D is unresolved. The CDR3 runs 13 residues. In germline, CDR1 is MNHNS, CDR2 SASEGT. Trimming left V 5 bases short and J 3 bases short, with 10 bases between. Here the CDR3 DNA reads TGTGCCAGCAGTATGACGGAACACTATGGCTACACCTTC. This gives the protein CASSMTEHYGYTF.